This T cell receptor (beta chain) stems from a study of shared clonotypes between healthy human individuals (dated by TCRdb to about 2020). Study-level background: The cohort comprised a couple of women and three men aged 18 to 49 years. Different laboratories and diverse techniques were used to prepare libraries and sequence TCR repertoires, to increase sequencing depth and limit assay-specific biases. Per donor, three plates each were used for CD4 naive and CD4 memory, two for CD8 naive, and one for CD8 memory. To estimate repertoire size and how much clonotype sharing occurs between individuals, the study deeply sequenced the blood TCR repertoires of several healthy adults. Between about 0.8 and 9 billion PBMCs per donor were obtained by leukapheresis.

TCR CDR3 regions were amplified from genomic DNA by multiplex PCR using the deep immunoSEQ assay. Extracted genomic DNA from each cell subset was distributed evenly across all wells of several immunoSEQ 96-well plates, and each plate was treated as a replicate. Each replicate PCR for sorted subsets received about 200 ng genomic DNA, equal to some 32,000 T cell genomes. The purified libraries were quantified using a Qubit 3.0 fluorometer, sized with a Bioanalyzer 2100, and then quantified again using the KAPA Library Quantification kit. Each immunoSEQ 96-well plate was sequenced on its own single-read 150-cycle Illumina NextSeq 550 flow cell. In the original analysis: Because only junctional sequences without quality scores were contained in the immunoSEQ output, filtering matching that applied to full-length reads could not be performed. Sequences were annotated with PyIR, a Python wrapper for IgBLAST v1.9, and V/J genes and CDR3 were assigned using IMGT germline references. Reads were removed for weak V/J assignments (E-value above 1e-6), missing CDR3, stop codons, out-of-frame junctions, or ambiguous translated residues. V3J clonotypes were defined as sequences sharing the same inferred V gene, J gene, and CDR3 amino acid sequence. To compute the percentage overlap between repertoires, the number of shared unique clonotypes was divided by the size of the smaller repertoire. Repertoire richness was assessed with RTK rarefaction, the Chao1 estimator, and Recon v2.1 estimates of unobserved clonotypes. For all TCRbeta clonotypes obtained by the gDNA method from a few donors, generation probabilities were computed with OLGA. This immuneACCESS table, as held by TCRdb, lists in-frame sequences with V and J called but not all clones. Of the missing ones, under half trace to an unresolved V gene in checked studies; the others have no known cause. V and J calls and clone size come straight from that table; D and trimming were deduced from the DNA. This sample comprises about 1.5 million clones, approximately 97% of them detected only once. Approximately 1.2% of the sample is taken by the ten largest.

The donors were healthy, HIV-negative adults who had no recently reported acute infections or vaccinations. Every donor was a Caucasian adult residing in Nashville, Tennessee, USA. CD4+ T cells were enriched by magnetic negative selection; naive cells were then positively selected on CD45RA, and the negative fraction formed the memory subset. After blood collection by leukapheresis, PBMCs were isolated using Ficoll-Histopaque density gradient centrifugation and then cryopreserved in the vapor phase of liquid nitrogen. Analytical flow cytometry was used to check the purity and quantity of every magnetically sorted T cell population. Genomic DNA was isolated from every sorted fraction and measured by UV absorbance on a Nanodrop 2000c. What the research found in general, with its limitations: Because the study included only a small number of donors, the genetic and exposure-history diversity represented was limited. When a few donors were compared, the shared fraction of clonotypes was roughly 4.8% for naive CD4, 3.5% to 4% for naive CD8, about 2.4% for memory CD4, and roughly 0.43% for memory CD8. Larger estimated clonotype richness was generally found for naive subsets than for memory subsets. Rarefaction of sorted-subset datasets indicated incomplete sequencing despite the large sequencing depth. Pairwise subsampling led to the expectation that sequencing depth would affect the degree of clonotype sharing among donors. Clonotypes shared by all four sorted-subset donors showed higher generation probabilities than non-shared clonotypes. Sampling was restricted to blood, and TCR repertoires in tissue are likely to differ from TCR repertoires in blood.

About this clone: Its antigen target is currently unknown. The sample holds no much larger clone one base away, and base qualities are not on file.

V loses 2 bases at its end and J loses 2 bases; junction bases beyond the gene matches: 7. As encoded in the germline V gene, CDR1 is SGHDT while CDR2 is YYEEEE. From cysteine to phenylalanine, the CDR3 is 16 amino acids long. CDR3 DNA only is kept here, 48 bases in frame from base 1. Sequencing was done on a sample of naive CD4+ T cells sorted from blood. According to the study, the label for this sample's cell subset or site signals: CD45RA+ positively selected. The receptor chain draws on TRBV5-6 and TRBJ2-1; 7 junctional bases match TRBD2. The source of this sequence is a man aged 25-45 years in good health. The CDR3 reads CASSLILAVTYNEQFF. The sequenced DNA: TGTGCCAGCAGCTTAATTCTAGCGGTAACCTACAATGAGCAGTTCTTC. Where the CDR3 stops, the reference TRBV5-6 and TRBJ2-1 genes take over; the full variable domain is DAGVTQSPTHLIKTRGQQVTLRCSPKSGHDTVSWYQQALGQGPQFIFQYYEEEERQRGNFPDRFSGHQFPNYSSELNVNALLLGDSALYLCASSLILAVTYNEQFFGPGTRLTVL.